One sample yielded the 2 T cell receptor beta chains listed below, sequenced in a study of shared T cell receptors in the human thymus. TCRdb's copy holds only in-frame clones and misses some; the assay was immunoSEQ multiplex PCR. Of approximately 760,000 clones detected, approximately 85% appear once; the ten largest clones hold over 0.008%. These data were also filed under a second study, of human thymus T cells.

What was sequenced was thymocytes. The receptors stem from a girl younger than two with a congenital heart defect.

The genes are TRBV15 and TRBJ2-2, with D maybe TRBD1 (6 bases). The CDR3 runs 17 residues. V lost 8 bases, J lost 1 base, and 20 bases lay in between. Germline-derived CDR1 and CDR2 are LNHNV and YYDKDF (reference sequence). The CDR3 sequence: CATRREGVRGNTGELFF. CDR3 in DNA: TGTGCCACCCGGAGAGAGGGGGTCAGGGGGAACACCGGGGAGCTGTTTTTT.

V gene TRBV19 combines with J gene TRBJ2-2; D is unclear. Trimming left V 6 bases short and J 8 bases short, with 10 bases between. The CDR3 is 12 amino acids. The germline V gene encodes CDR1 LNHDA and CDR2 SQIVND (reference sequence). This CDR3 reads CASSNLRGELFF. The CDR3 bases are TGTGCCAGTAGCAACTTGAGGGGGGAGCTGTTTTTT. Based on the CDR3 plus reference TRBV19 and TRBJ2-2, the full variable domain is DGGITQSPKYLFRKEGQNVTLSCEQNLNHDAMYWYRQDPGQGLRLIYYSQIVNDFQKGDIAEGYSVSREKKESFPLTVTSAQKNPTAFYLCASSNLRGELFFGEGSRLTVL.